This T cell receptor beta chain was recovered during a study of CD8 T cells in Susac syndrome. About the study: When their blood was taken, the Susac syndrome patients had either not yet had any therapy, were taking corticosteroids, or were taking intravenous immunoglobulin alone.

The CDR3 consists of 13 residues. Per the germline V gene, CDR1 is SGHDT and CDR2 is YYEEEE. V shed 4 bases and J shed 4 bases, with 9 bases lying between them. With random hexamers, reverse transcription was performed on about 0.5 to 1 ug of RNA. Amplification of TCR beta CDR3 by immunoSEQ multiplex PCR spanned 54 Vbeta and 13 Jbeta. Each CDR3 protein gets one entry after TCRdb re-called the immunoSEQ multiplex PCR reads with MiXCR. The table records around 170,000 distinct CDR3 sequences, approximately 95% of them present only once. The study sequenced TCR beta in blood CD8+ and CD4+ T cells. This sequence joins TRBV5-6 and TRBJ2-1; D perhaps matches TRBD1 (5 bases). This TCR derives from a human donor with Susac syndrome. What was sequenced was CD4+ T cells from PBMCs. The CDR3 DNA is TGTGCCAGCAGCCAGGGCGAGTACAATGAGCAGTTCTTC. Protein product: CASSQGEYNEQFF.